The next 25 T cell receptor beta chains were all read from a single sample in a study of blood T cell repertoires in COVID-19 (TCRdb year 2020). Library construction relied on the immunoSEQ multiplex PCR assay. TCRdb retrieved this table from immuneACCESS and kept in-frame rearrangements only. Not all clones are present; in checked studies, unresolved V genes account for under half, and no reason is known for the remainder. The sample records more than 120,000 clones, 80% to 90% of which are singletons. 8.6% of the sample lies in the top ten. Sequenced material: peripheral blood. These receptors were obtained from a woman in her forties or fifties with active or convalescent COVID-19.

This clone has only one observation. CDR3 protein: CATSDSRAGWSEKLFF. DNA for the CDR3: TGTGCCACCAGTGATTCTAGGGCAGGGTGGAGTGAAAAACTGTTTTTT. The chain has TRBV24-1 and TRBJ1-4; TRBD1 is a possible D gene (5 bases). Trimming cost V 2 bases and J 7 bases, with 16 bases left between them. CDR1 and CDR2 (germline): KGHDR, SFDVKD. The CDR3 is made up of 16 amino acids.

The chain couples TRBV13 to TRBJ2-5, with a weak D call TRBD1 (5 bases). The V gene's germline CDR1 is PRHDT and CDR2 FYEKMQ (reference sequence). V was clipped by 0 bases and J by 5 bases, with 7 bases between them. The CDR3 extends over 13 amino acids. CDR3 DNA sequence: TGTGCCAGCAGCTTAGGGGGGCCGGAGACCCAGTACTTC. Its translation is CASSLGGPETQYF.

The rearrangement uses TRBV6-5 and TRBJ2-7, with 8 bases fitting TRBD1. Germline CDR1 reads MNHEY; CDR2 reads SVGAGI. The V segment lost 0 bases and the J segment 2 bases; nucleotides outside the gene matches: 6. The CDR3 consists of 16 residues. The CDR3 protein is CASSYSTGQVPYEQYF. As DNA, the CDR3 is TGTGCCAGCAGTTACTCAACGGGACAGGTCCCCTACGAGCAGTACTTC.

J is TRBJ2-1 and V is TRBV7-2, with no clear D. V lost 5 bases, J lost 2 bases, and 13 bases lay in between. This CDR3 contains 15 residues. Germline V gene data show CDR1 as SGHTA and CDR2 as FQGNSA. This CDR3 is CASSPYTLPYNEQFF. The CDR3 DNA is TGTGCCAGCAGCCCTTACACATTACCCTACAATGAGCAGTTCTTC.

The rearrangement uses TRBV6-2 or TRBV6-3 and TRBJ1-1; D is ambiguous. Trimming took off 5 bases at V and 3 bases at J, with 7 bases between the two ends. Germline V CDR1 and CDR2: MNHEY, SVGEGT. The CDR3 extends over 12 amino acids. The CDR3 bases are TGTGCCAGCAGTACGTTAGACACTGAAGCTTTCTTT. The encoded protein is CASSTLDTEAFF.

The rearrangement links TRBV9 to TRBJ1-4, with a possible D match to TRBD1 (5 bases). The CDR3 runs to 15 residues. Per the germline V gene, CDR1 is SGDLS and CDR2 is YYNGEE. The V and J ends lost 4 bases and 6 bases respectively, with 16 bases between them. The CDR3 sequence: CASSPSGGSDEKLFF. CDR3 nucleotides: TGTGCCAGCAGCCCGAGTGGGGGGTCGGATGAAAAACTGTTTTTT.

A word on this clone: An end of the junction differs from the germline gene, which may be a read error. The chain uses TRBV7-2 and TRBJ1-2; no clear D gene. There are 12 residues in the CDR3. Germline V lookup: CDR1 SGHTA, CDR2 FQGNSA. The CDR3 bases are TGTGCCAGCAGCTTAGCCTCCGAGATTCCTCGCTTC. Residues: CASSLASEIPRF.

The sample holds a few counts of this clone. This sequence joins TRBV4-2 and TRBJ2-7; 8 nucleotides match TRBD1. The CDR3 is 13 amino acids. Germline CDR1 reads LGHNA; CDR2 reads YNFKEQ. The V and J ends lost 2 bases and 5 bases, in that order; junction bases with no gene match: 2. The CDR3 DNA follows: TGTGCCAGCAGCCAACAGGGGGCCGACGAGCAGTACTTC. It is translated as CASSQQGADEQYF.

J is TRBJ1-5 and V is TRBV28; D is unclear. Trimming stripped 3 bases from V and 0 bases from J, with 9 bases between. CDR3 length: 15 amino acids. Germline V lookup: CDR1 MDHEN, CDR2 SYDVKM. The CDR3 reads CASSFQRYSNQPQHF. In DNA form, the CDR3 reads TGTGCCAGCAGTTTCCAGCGGTATAGCAATCAGCCCCAGCATTTT.

The chain uses TRBV5-1 and TRBJ2-1, with TRBD2 matching 14 bases. The V gene's germline CDR1 is SGHRS and CDR2 YFSETQ. J gave up 5 bases and V 4 bases, and 5 bases lay outside the gene matches. The CDR3 is 16 residues long. CDR3: CASSAGGLAGDNEQFF. CDR3 bases: TGCGCCAGCAGCGCGGGGGGACTAGCGGGAGACAATGAGCAGTTCTTC.

The rearrangement links TRBV6-5 to TRBJ1-1; 7 positions agree with TRBD1. V lost 6 bases to trimming and J lost 1 base; unmatched junction nucleotides: 8. The CDR3 is 15 residues long. CDR1 MNHEY and CDR2 SVGAGI come from the germline V gene. The CDR3 DNA reads TGTGCCAGCAGGGGCGGGACAGCCGCGAACACTGAAGCTTTCTTT. Protein product: CASRGGTAANTEAFF.

V gene TRBV6-6 combines with J gene TRBJ1-3, with D unresolved. With 10 bases removed from V and 2 bases from J, the gap between germline ends came to 12 bases. Germline loops: CDR1 MNHNY, CDR2 SVGAGI (reference sequence). The CDR3 sequence is 13 residues long. CDR3 sequence reads: CATSVTTGNTIYF. The CDR3 nucleotides are TGTGCCACCTCAGTTACTACTGGAAACACCATATATTTT.

V and J are TRBV7-9 and TRBJ1-3; 8 nucleotides line up with TRBD1. V lost 1 base to trimming and J lost 4 bases; unmatched junction nucleotides: 12. The germline V gene encodes CDR1 SEHNR and CDR2 FQNEAQ (reference sequence). The CDR3 has 18 residues. The CDR3 nucleotides are TGTGCCAGCAGCTTAGTTGTGCGGACAGGGAATTGGGGAAACACCATATATTTT. It specifies CASSLVVRTGNWGNTIYF.

This chain uses TRBV19 with TRBJ2-7, with 7 bases fitting TRBD2. V lost 6 bases, J lost 5 bases, and 13 bases stayed unmatched. Germline assignment: CDR1 LNHDA and CDR2 SQIVND (reference sequence). CDR3 length: 15 amino acids. CDR3 sequence reads: CASSPTGEGIHEQYF. CDR3 coding DNA: TGTGCCAGTAGCCCTACCGGGGAGGGCATCCACGAGCAGTACTTC.

This chain connects TRBV19 to TRBJ1-2, with D unresolved. Germline V gene sequence: CDR1 LNHDA, CDR2 SQIVND (reference sequence). The CDR3 length is 13 residues. Trimming took 5 bases from V and 6 from J, leaving 13 bases between them. The DNA of the CDR3 is TGTGCCAGTAGTCCCCCTGGAGAAGATGGCTACACCTTC. Protein product: CASSPPGEDGYTF.

In this sample, this clone turned up once. The V call is TRBV12-5, the J call TRBJ1-1; D is uncertain. V lost 7 bases, J lost 0 bases, and 9 bases lay in between. CDR1 LGHNT and CDR2 FRNRAP come from the germline V gene. The CDR3 runs to 13 residues. This chain's CDR3 is CASVLSLNTEAFF. The CDR3 DNA reads as TGTGCTAGTGTCTTGTCCTTGAACACTGAAGCTTTCTTT.

This chain links TRBV11-2 with TRBJ2-7, with 9 bases matching TRBD1. This CDR3 has 15 amino acids. Germline CDR1 is SGHAT and CDR2 is FQNNGV. The J segment lost 7 bases and the V segment lost 4 bases, leaving 11 bases of the junction unmatched. The CDR3 spells CASSYHWDRDREQYF. The CDR3 coding sequence is TGTGCCAGCAGCTACCATTGGGACAGGGATCGGGAGCAGTACTTC.

The chain links TRBV5-1 to TRBJ1-2; 7 bases match TRBD1. The CDR3 is 17 residues long. J was trimmed by 5 bases and V by 4 bases; bases with no gene match: 17. The germline gives CDR1 SGHRS, CDR2 YFSETQ. This CDR3 reads CASSPLITGTALYGYTF. In DNA form, the CDR3 reads TGCGCCAGCAGCCCCCTAATAACCGGGACAGCGCTTTATGGCTACACCTTC.

Details on this clone: The junction does not match germline at one end; this may be a read error. Other DNA sequences from this sample encode an identical CDR3 as well. The chain has TRBV4-3 and TRBJ1-2; 7 positions agree with TRBD1. The CDR3 contains 16 residues. Germline loops: CDR1 LGHNA, CDR2 YSLEER. For the CDR3, the DNA is TGCGCCAGCAGCCAAGATGGAAATGACAGGGCCTATGGCTATACCTTC. It translates to CASSQDGNDRAYGYTF.

The gene calls are TRBV30 and TRBJ1-1; D possibly corresponds to TRBD1 (6 bases). In germline, CDR1 is GTSNPN, CDR2 SVGIG (reference sequence). CDR3 length equals 12 residues. Trimming stripped 5 bases from V and 7 bases from J, with 14 bases between. The chain's CDR3 is CAWVGQRGEAFF. The CDR3 bases are TGTGCCTGGGTCGGACAGCGGGGTGAAGCTTTCTTT.

The V gene is TRBV28, the J gene TRBJ2-2; 8 bases fit TRBD1. Losses at the gene ends were 2 bases for V and 6 bases for J; bases not matched to a gene: 5. Germline CDR1 MDHEN, CDR2 SYDVKM. This CDR3 spans 15 amino acids. The CDR3 here is CASSLHGQGAGELFF. Written as DNA, the CDR3 is TGTGCCAGCAGTTTACATGGACAGGGCGCCGGGGAGCTGTTTTTT.

The CDR3 DNA is TGCAGCGTCGGACATAAGGTATCCGGGGAGCTGTTTTTT. Translation: CSVGHKVSGELFF. V and J are TRBV29-1 and TRBJ2-2, with D perhaps matching TRBD1 (5 bases). The CDR3 loop spans 13 amino acids. V was shortened by 6 bases and J by 6 bases, with 14 bases between the two germline ends. Germline CDR1 reads SQVTM; CDR2 reads ANQGSEA.

The table lists this clone with a few counts. The rearrangement links TRBV19 to TRBJ1-2; 8 positions agree with TRBD1. CDR3 length: 13 amino acids. Germline CDR1 and CDR2: LNHDA and SQIVND (reference sequence). V was clipped by 5 bases and J by 8 bases; unmatched bases: 7. This CDR3 reads CASSAQGASGYTF. For the CDR3, the DNA is TGTGCCAGTAGTGCGCAGGGGGCGTCGGGCTACACCTTC.

This chain uses TRBV13 with TRBJ1-1; TRBD1 might be the D (5 bases). The CDR3 sequence is 16 residues long. Germline V lookup: CDR1 PRHDT, CDR2 FYEKMQ (reference sequence). V dropped 3 bases and J dropped 1 base, with 15 bases sitting between them. This chain's CDR3 is CASSLSTTTGNTEAFF. CDR3 nucleotide sequence: TGTGCCAGCAGCTTGAGCACCACAACAGGGAACACTGAAGCTTTCTTT.

The chain employs TRBV5-1 and TRBJ2-3; maybe TRBD1 (8 bases). The germline V gene encodes CDR1 SGHRS and CDR2 YFSETQ. The CDR3 sequence is 22 residues long. V lost 4 bases to trimming and J lost 0 bases, with 33 bases between them. CDR3 in amino acids: CASSVSGGLLSGRLPSTDTQYF. CDR3 DNA sequence: TGCGCCAGCAGCGTTTCAGGGGGCTTACTTAGCGGGCGGCTCCCTAGCACAGATACGCAGTATTTT.